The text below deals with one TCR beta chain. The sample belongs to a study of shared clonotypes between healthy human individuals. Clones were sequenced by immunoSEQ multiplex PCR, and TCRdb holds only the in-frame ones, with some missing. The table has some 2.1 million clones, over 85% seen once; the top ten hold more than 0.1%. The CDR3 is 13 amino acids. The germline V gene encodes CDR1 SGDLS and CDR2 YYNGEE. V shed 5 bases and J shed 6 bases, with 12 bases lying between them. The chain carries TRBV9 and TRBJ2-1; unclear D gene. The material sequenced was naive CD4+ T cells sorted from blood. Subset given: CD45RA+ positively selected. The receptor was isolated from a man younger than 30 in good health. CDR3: CASSLENFNEQFF. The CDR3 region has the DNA TGTGCCAGCAGTTTAGAGAACTTCAATGAGCAGTTCTTC. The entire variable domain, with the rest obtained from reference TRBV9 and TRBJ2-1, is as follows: DSGVTQTPKHLITATGQRVTLRCSPRSGDLSVYWYQQSLDQGLQFLIQYYNGEERAKGNILERFSAQQFPDLHSELNLSSLELGDSALYFCASSLENFNEQFFGPGTRLTVL.